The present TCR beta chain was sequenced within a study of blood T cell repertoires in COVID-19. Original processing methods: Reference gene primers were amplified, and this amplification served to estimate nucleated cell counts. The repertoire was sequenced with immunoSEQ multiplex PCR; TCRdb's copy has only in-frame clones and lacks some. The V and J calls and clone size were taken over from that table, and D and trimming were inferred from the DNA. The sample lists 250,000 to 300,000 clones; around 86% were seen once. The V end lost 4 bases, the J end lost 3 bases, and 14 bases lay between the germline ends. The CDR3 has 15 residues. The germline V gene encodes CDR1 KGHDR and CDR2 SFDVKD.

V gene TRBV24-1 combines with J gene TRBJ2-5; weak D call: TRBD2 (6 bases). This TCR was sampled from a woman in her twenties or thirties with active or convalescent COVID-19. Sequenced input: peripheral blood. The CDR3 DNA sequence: TGTGCCACCAGTGACGTCGCGGGGCCTGAAGAGACCCAGTACTTC. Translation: CATSDVAGPEETQYF.